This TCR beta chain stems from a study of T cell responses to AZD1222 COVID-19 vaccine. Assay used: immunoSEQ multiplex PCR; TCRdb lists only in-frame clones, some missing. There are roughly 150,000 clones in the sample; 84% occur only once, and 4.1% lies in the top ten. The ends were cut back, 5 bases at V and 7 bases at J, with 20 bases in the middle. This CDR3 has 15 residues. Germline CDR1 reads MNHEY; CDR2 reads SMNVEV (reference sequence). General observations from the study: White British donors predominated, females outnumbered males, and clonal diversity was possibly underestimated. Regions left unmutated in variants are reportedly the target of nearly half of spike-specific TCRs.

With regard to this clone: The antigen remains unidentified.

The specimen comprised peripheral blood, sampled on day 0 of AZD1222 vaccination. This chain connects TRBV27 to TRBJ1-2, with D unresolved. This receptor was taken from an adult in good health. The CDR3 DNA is TGTGCCAGCAGTCTACTTCCCCCGCCAGACGCTGGCTACACCTTC. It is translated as CASSLLPPPDAGYTF.